Given below is one T cell receptor beta chain in context. Its target is not known. The length of the CDR3 is 15 residues. The germline V gene encodes CDR1 MDHEN and CDR2 SYDVKM. With V trimmed by 11 bases and J by 1 base, 12 bases remained unmatched. It was with 60 Vbeta and 13 Jbeta primers that the PCR ran. This table comes from immunoSEQ multiplex PCR, and its TCRdb copy is limited to in-frame clones, with some not included. Counted here are 150,000 to 200,000 clones, 85% occurring once; the ten biggest clones make up under 3%. These data come from a study of cytomegalovirus exposure and HLA in healthy donors. Points from the study as a whole: As a later analysis revealed, the rate of TCR association differed by HLA locus, with DRB1 most and HLA-C fewest.

The clonotype was recovered from a woman between 50 and 59 years old in good health and CMV-seronegative. V usage is TRBV28 and J usage is TRBJ1-1; TRBD1 agrees at 8 bases. Sequencing was performed on PBMCs. CDR3 residues: CALEPWTGSNTEAFF. The CDR3 nucleotides read TGTGCCTTAGAACCCTGGACAGGGTCGAACACTGAAGCTTTCTTT.